Following are 28 T cell receptor beta chains from one sample sequenced in a study of Ad26.COV2.S vaccination and SARS-CoV-2 variants. Method: immunoSEQ multiplex PCR; TCRdb's copy keeps in-frame clones and lacks some. This sample has hundreds of thousands of clones; around 87% occur once, and the top ten carry roughly 3.6%. The sample's treatment: approximately 18 received Ad26.COV2.S at low or high dose, single or two shots; roughly five received placebo; per-sample allocation not given. The samples were gathered on day 63 after the first injection of vaccine or placebo. Here the sequenced sample was peripheral blood, taken in a trial of Ad26.COV2.S vaccine versus placebo. The receptors shown here come from a person between 18 and 65 years old who received the Ad26.COV2.S COVID-19 vaccine or a placebo.

As regards this clone: An end of the junction differs from the germline gene, which may be a read error. V usage is TRBV7-9 and J usage is TRBJ2-3; tentatively, D is TRBD2 (5 bases). In germline, CDR1 is SEHNR, CDR2 FQNEAQ (reference sequence). This CDR3 has 13 amino acids. The CDR3 DNA reads TGTGCCAGCAGCCTCGGAAGCGCGGGCGGCCCGAATTTT. Protein product: CASSLGSAGGPNF.

V gene TRBV4-1 combines with J gene TRBJ2-7; D not resolved. Germline CDR1 and CDR2: MGHRA and YSYEKL. V gave up 3 bases and J gave up 6 bases, with 12 bases separating them. The CDR3 has 13 residues. The CDR3 DNA reads as TGCGCCAGCAGCCAGGCCAACAACGGCGAGCAGTACTTC. Amino acids: CASSQANNGEQYF.

The V call is TRBV5-1, the J call TRBJ1-2; tentatively, D is TRBD1 (5 bases). The ends were cut back, 8 bases at V and 8 bases at J, with 16 bases in the middle. CDR1 is SGHRS, CDR2 YFSETQ, per germline. This CDR3 has 12 amino acids. The CDR3 loop is CASYRSGYGYTF. The DNA of the CDR3 is TGCGCCAGTTACCGATCAGGGTACGGCTACACCTTC. The complete variable domain, with remaining parts taken from reference TRBV5-1 and TRBJ1-2, reads KAGVTQTPRYLIKTRGQQVTLSCSPISGHRSVSWYQQTPGQGLQFLFEYFSETQRNKGNFPGRFSGRQFSNSRSEMNVSTLELGDSALYLCASYRSGYGYTFGSGTRLTVV.

The V and J genes are TRBV6-2 or TRBV6-3 and TRBJ2-7; TRBD2 aligns across 10 bases. The CDR3 loop spans 16 amino acids. J was trimmed by 6 bases and V by 2 bases; bases with no gene match: 10. Germline V gene data show CDR1 as MNHEY and CDR2 as SVGEGT. In nucleotides, the CDR3 is TGTGCCAGCAGTTACGGAGCTCTAGCGGGGGTGCGCGAGCAGTACTTC. Protein product: CASSYGALAGVREQYF.

V usage is TRBV4-2 and J usage is TRBJ2-7; the match to TRBD2 covers 8 bases. Germline CDR1 and CDR2: LGHNA and YNFKEQ. V was clipped by 2 bases and J by 3 bases; unmatched bases: 9. This CDR3 comprises 16 residues. The CDR3 protein is CASSQSLGRENYEQYF. DNA of the CDR3: TGTGCCAGCAGCCAAAGCCTCGGGAGGGAAAACTACGAGCAGTACTTC.

The CDR3 loop reads CAWRGQAHGELFF. The DNA for the CDR3 is TGTGCCTGGAGAGGACAGGCACACGGGGAGCTGTTTTTT. This chain joins TRBV30 and TRBJ2-2, with 7 bases matching TRBD1. This CDR3 has 13 residues. After removal of 3 bases from V and 7 bases from J, the junction contained 5 bases not matched to a gene. Germline lookup yields CDR1 GTSNPN and CDR2 SVGIG (reference sequence).

The chain has TRBV19 and TRBJ2-2, with D uncertain. The germline V gene has CDR1 LNHDA and CDR2 SQIVND (reference sequence). Trimming took off 0 bases at V and 6 bases at J, with 11 bases between the two ends. This CDR3 region has 15 residues. In nucleotides, the CDR3 is TGTGCCAGTAGTATAGATCTAACCATTCCCGGGGAGCTGTTTTTT. Amino acids: CASSIDLTIPGELFF.

This clone was detected only a few times. V usage is TRBV29-1 and J usage is TRBJ1-3; D is undetermined. CDR3 size: 10 residues. V was trimmed by 4 bases and J by 8 bases, leaving 6 bases between them. CDR1 is SQVTM and CDR2 is ANQGSEA in the germline V gene. The CDR3 loop reads CSVVRDTIYF. In nucleotides, the CDR3 is TGCAGCGTTGTAAGAGACACCATATATTTT. The full variable domain, completed using reference TRBV29-1 and TRBJ1-3, is SAVISQKPSRDICQRGTSLTIQCQVDSQVTMMFWYRQQPGQSLTLIATANQGSEATYESGFVIDKFPISRPNLTFSTLTVSNMSPEDSSIYLCSVVRDTIYFGEGSWLTVV.

This sequence joins TRBV3-1 (or the pseudogene TRBV3-2) and TRBJ2-3; no clear D gene. The germline gives CDR1 LGHDT, CDR2 YNNKEL (reference sequence). This CDR3 contains 16 residues. V dropped 1 base and J dropped 2 bases, with 13 bases sitting between them. CDR3 coding DNA: TGTGCCAGCAGCCAAGTCCTTCTTCTTTACACAGATACGCAGTATTTT. It is translated as CASSQVLLLYTDTQYF.

The rearrangement joins TRBV30 to TRBJ2-2; D perhaps matches TRBD1 (5 bases). V gave up 4 bases and J gave up 6 bases, with 6 bases separating them. This CDR3 region has 11 residues. In germline, CDR1 is GTSNPN, CDR2 SVGIG (reference sequence). CDR3 in DNA: TGTGCCTGGAAGGGGTCCGGGGAGCTGTTTTTT. This sequence encodes CAWKGSGELFF.

This clone appeared a single time. This chain uses TRBV5-6 with TRBJ2-2, with TRBD2 matching 10 bases. V was clipped by 0 bases and J by 2 bases; unmatched bases: 4. The CDR3 sequence is 17 residues long. Germline lookup yields CDR1 SGHDT and CDR2 YYEEEE. The CDR3 region has the DNA TGTGCCAGCAGCTTGGGACTAGCGGGCCTCAACACCGGGGAGCTGTTTTTT. It codes for CASSLGLAGLNTGELFF.

This chain links TRBV10-3 with TRBJ2-3; D gene uncertain. From germline, CDR1 is ENHRY and CDR2 SYGVKD. V lost 6 bases, J lost 1 base, and 8 bases lay in between. CDR3 length: 13 amino acids. The CDR3 here is CAISSIRTDTQYF. CDR3 nucleotide sequence: TGTGCCATCAGCTCCATTCGCACAGATACGCAGTATTTT.

This chain links TRBV19 with TRBJ2-4; D ambiguous. This CDR3 contains 15 residues. The V and J ends lost 11 bases and 0 bases respectively, with 17 bases between them. The germline V gene has CDR1 LNHDA and CDR2 SQIVND (reference sequence). The CDR3 loop reads CASTHPGEAKNIQYF. CDR3 sequence (DNA): TGTGCCTCCACCCACCCCGGTGAAGCCAAAAACATTCAGTACTTC.

The chain has TRBV15 and TRBJ1-2; a possible D gene is TRBD1 (5 bases). Between the trimmed V and J ends, which lost 2 bases and 2 bases, there was a span of 12 bases. There are 15 residues in the CDR3. Per germline, CDR1 LNHNV and CDR2 YYDKDF (reference sequence). CDR3 sequence: CATSRPGGTNYGYTF. The CDR3 DNA is TGTGCCACCAGCAGACCGGGGGGGACCAACTATGGCTACACCTTC.

The chain is built from TRBV4-3 and TRBJ2-2, with 9 nucleotides matching TRBD2. Germline CDR1 and CDR2: LGHNA and YSLEER. J lost 4 bases, V lost 4 bases, and 13 bases had no gene match. The length of the CDR3 is 18 residues. The CDR3 DNA sequence: TGCGCCAGCAGCCTTGACCTTGTAGCGGGGGCCTTCACCGGGGAGCTGTTTTTT. Amino acid sequence: CASSLDLVAGAFTGELFF.

The chain has TRBV11-3 and TRBJ2-1; 9 bases map to TRBD1. There are 16 residues in the CDR3. Germline CDR1 and CDR2: SGHNT and YENEEA. Trimming took 5 bases from V and 2 from J; bases not matched to a gene: 7. CDR3: CASSPSRDRAYNEQFF. The CDR3 nucleotides are TGTGCCAGCAGCCCCTCCCGGGACAGGGCCTACAATGAGCAGTTCTTC.

Of note for this clone: Other DNA sequences in this sample translate to the same CDR3. The CDR3 nucleotides are TGTGCCAGCAGTTACTCCAGGGGAGGCAATCAGCCCCAGCATTTT. Translating gives CASSYSRGGNQPQHF. The chain employs TRBV6-5 and TRBJ1-5, with D possibly TRBD1 on 6 matching bases. Germline-derived CDR1 and CDR2 are MNHEY and SVGAGI. Trimming took 0 bases from V and 2 from J, leaving 8 bases between them. CDR3 length: 15 amino acids.

This clone came up once. This rearrangement joins TRBV4-1 to TRBJ1-2, with 8 bases aligning to TRBD1. V shed 2 bases, J shed 4 bases, and the junction held 3 bases outside the gene matches. CDR1 is MGHRA and CDR2 is YSYEKL in the germline V gene. This CDR3 contains 14 residues. CDR3 DNA sequence: TGCGCCAGCAGCCAAAGGACAGGGACCTATGGCTACACCTTC. Its translation is CASSQRTGTYGYTF.

In regard to this clone: Other DNA sequences of this sample code for an identical CDR3. The V gene is TRBV11-2, the J gene TRBJ1-1; no clear D gene. Germline loops: CDR1 SGHAT, CDR2 FQNNGV. The length of the CDR3 is 13 residues. Trimming cost V 3 bases and J 1 base, with 6 bases left between them. This chain's CDR3 is CASSLWGNTEAFF. CDR3 DNA: TGTGCCAGCAGCTTGTGGGGGAACACTGAAGCTTTCTTT. The complete variable domain, with remaining parts taken from reference TRBV11-2 and TRBJ1-1, reads EAGVAQSPRYKIIEKRQSVAFWCNPISGHATLYWYQQILGQGPKLLIQFQNNGVVDDSQLPKDRFSAERLKGVDSTLKIQPAKLEDSAVYLCASSLWGNTEAFFGQGTRLTVV.

The J gene is TRBJ1-5, the V gene TRBV18; D gene ambiguous. The germline gives CDR1 KGHSH, CDR2 LQKENI. Trimming left V 6 bases short and J 6 bases short, with 12 bases between. The CDR3 consists of 13 residues. DNA for the CDR3: TGTGCCAGCTCCCCTTCCCGCGCTCAGCCCCAGCATTTT. Its protein product is CASSPSRAQPQHF.

This chain joins TRBV6-5 and TRBJ1-2; D might be TRBD1 (5 bases). V lost 6 bases and J 2 bases, leaving 10 bases between the germline ends. Germline V CDR1 and CDR2: MNHEY, SVGAGI. CDR3 length: 13 amino acids. The CDR3 sequence: CASRPTENYGYTF. The DNA of the CDR3 is TGTGCCAGCAGGCCGACAGAAAACTATGGCTACACCTTC.

The V call is TRBV30, the J call TRBJ2-1; TRBD2 matches at 16 bases. Germline CDR1 and CDR2: GTSNPN and SVGIG (reference sequence). The V gene end was trimmed by 8 bases and the J gene end by 9 bases; junction bases not matched to a gene: 4. There are 13 residues in the CDR3. The CDR3 reads CASGTSGGGEQFF. The CDR3 coding sequence is TGTGCCAGTGGGACTAGCGGGGGGGGTGAGCAGTTCTTC.

The chain employs TRBV7-3 and TRBJ2-2; D may correspond to TRBD1 or TRBD2 (5 bases each). With 5 bases removed from V and 5 bases from J, the gap between germline ends came to 18 bases. The CDR3 contains 16 residues. CDR1 and CDR2 (germline): SGHTA, FQGTGA. CDR3 nucleotide sequence: TGTGCCAGCAGCCCCGATCGGGGCCCTACGACCGGGGAGCTGTTTTTT. This translates into CASSPDRGPTTGELFF.

In DNA form, the CDR3 reads TGTGCCAACCTGACGGGCTGCCTGGGACTGAACACTGAAGCTTTCTTT. Translation gives CANLTGCLGLNTEAFF. This sequence joins TRBV7-8 and TRBJ1-1; TRBD1 is a possible D gene (5 bases). Germline V lookup: CDR1 SGHVS, CDR2 FQNEAQ. The CDR3 has 16 residues. Trimming took off 10 bases at V and 0 bases at J, with 21 bases between the two ends.

The chain has TRBV7-6 and TRBJ2-7, with D possibly TRBD1 on 6 matching bases. This CDR3 spans 11 amino acids. V was pared by 5 bases and J by 10 bases, with 12 bases between. Germline assignment: CDR1 SGHVS and CDR2 FNYEAQ. The CDR3 loop reads CASSAGQLQYF. For the CDR3, the DNA is TGTGCCAGCAGCGCCGGACAGCTTCAGTACTTC.

This rearrangement joins TRBV6-5 to TRBJ2-2, with TRBD2 as a possible D gene (5 bases). Deletions cut 2 bases from V and 5 bases from J, with 12 bases between. Germline CDR1 reads MNHEY; CDR2 reads SVGAGI. This CDR3 is built from 15 residues. The DNA of the CDR3 is TGTGCCAGCAGTTACAGGGCGGACTCGACCGGGGAGCTGTTTTTT. The encoded protein is CASSYRADSTGELFF.

The rearrangement links TRBV7-2 to TRBJ2-7, with no clear D. This CDR3 is built from 11 residues. The germline V gene has CDR1 SGHTA and CDR2 FQGNSA. The V end was cut by 5 bases, the J end by 3 bases, with 5 bases between. The CDR3 is CASSENYEQYF. The CDR3 region has the DNA TGTGCCAGCAGCGAAAACTACGAGCAGTACTTC.

This chain links TRBV13 with TRBJ1-2, with TRBD1 as a possible D gene (5 bases). CDR1 PRHDT and CDR2 FYEKMQ come from the germline V gene (reference sequence). Trimming cost V 5 bases and J 7 bases, with 17 bases left between them. The CDR3 covers 14 residues. CDR3 sequence: CASSPVGAAPGYTF. The DNA for the CDR3 is TGTGCCAGCAGCCCCGTAGGGGCAGCTCCTGGCTACACCTTC. Full variable domain (missing parts from reference TRBV13 and TRBJ1-2): AAGVIQSPRHLIKEKRETATLKCYPIPRHDTVYWYQQGPGQDPQFLISFYEKMQSDKGSIPDRFSAQQFSDYHSELNMSSLELGDSALYFCASSPVGAAPGYTFGSGTRLTVV.